The present TCR beta chain was sequenced within a study of graft-versus-host responses after intestinal transplantation. About the study: All recipients got anti-thymocyte globulin induction, then tacrolimus and steroids for 2 to 4 years.

Once the reaction had ended, proliferating CFSE-low CD3+CD4+ and CD3+CD8+ responders were sorted. The study, taken as a whole, reports: Patients with graft-donor T cell macrochimerism had high graft-versus-host to host-versus-graft clonal ratios in allografts. Detection of GvH clones occurred in recipient marrow, and some had their first appearance in ileum or blood.

Clones were read by immunoSEQ multiplex PCR, and TCRdb kept only the in-frame ones, dropping some. The sample lists over 20,000 clones, around 42% occurring once. The CDR3 has 16 amino acids. This clone was seen just once. The starting material was alloreactive CD4+ T cells from a mixed lymphocyte reaction culture, obtained before intestinal transplant. Sample subset: CFSE-low proliferating T cells sorted from roughly 6-day pre-transplant mixed lymphocyte reaction (GvH or HvG direction). The clonotype originates from a human patient who received an intestinal transplant. J is TRBJ2-7 and V is TRBV21-1; TRBD1, the table's D call, was not compared with the DNA. TRBV21-1 is assigned pseudogene status. Written as DNA, the CDR3 is TGTGCCAGCAGCAAACTGGGGGACAGGGGGGACTACGAGCAGTACTTC. Translation: CASSKLGDRGDYEQYF.